This T cell receptor beta chain was documented in a study of beta chain features in type 1 diabetes. Notes on the study in general: Healthy donors had naive, central memory and Treg TCRB repertoires that appeared less similar than those seen among patients.

Points on this clone: Its antigen is not identified.

Researchers reported sorting CD4+ naive, central memory, regulatory and stem cell-like memory cells via CD45RO/CCR7/CD25/CD127/CD95/CD27. The ends were cut back, 1 base at V and 2 bases at J, with 9 bases in the middle. This CDR3 region has 14 residues. Per the germline V gene, CDR1 is SGHTA and CDR2 is FQGTGA. Sequenced material consisted of expressed TCRB transcripts (all of the isolated RNA was reverse transcribed). Here immunoSEQ multiplex PCR was the method, and the copy in TCRdb shows in-frame clones only, minus some. Of fewer than 550,000 clones listed, about 10% are singletons. Specimen: naive CD4+ T cells from blood. This rearrangement joins TRBV7-3 to TRBJ2-7; a possible D gene is TRBD1 (5 bases). The sequence came from a woman between 18 and 30 years old in good health. CDR3: CASSLNGRAYEQYF. Written as DNA, the CDR3 is TGTGCCAGCAGCTTAAATGGCAGGGCCTACGAGCAGTACTTC.